The clone carrying this TCR beta chain was found many times. This sample was taken from a study of T cells after yellow fever vaccination. CDR1 is SQVTM and CDR2 is ANQGSEA in the germline V gene. V was clipped by 3 bases and J by 5 bases; unmatched bases: 10. The length of the CDR3 is 18 residues. Using its own MiXCR run on the 5' RACE reads, TCRdb lists one record per CDR3 protein. The sample consists of 250,000 or so distinct CDR3 sequences, more than 3.5% of them appearing once. The V gene is TRBV29-1, the J gene TRBJ2-1; 16 bases match TRBD2. This clonotype originated in a man younger than 35 who received the YFV17D yellow fever vaccine. This material consisted of PBMCs, taken 15 days after the yellow fever booster vaccination. The DNA for the CDR3 is TGCAGCGTTGAGGACGGTGGGACTAGCGGGGGGGTGGACAATGAGCAGTTCTTC. Its protein is CSVEDGGTSGGVDNEQFF.